This T cell receptor beta chain comes out of a study of cytomegalovirus exposure and HLA in healthy donors. Looked up from germline, CDR1 is SGHNT and CDR2 is YENEEA. This CDR3 has 17 residues. V gave up 3 bases and J gave up 5 bases; unmatched junction bases: 12. The PCR made use of 60 Vbeta and 13 Jbeta primers. Assay used: immunoSEQ multiplex PCR; TCRdb lists only in-frame clones, some missing. In the table there are more than 90,000 clones, around 75% of which are singletons. Only a few counts were recorded for this clone. Its antigen is undetermined. Study-wide points: Analysis performed later showed TCR beta chains linked to HLA being more clonally expanded than equally common others.

The chain joins TRBV11-3 to TRBJ2-5; TRBD2 agrees at 10 bases. This clonotype was obtained from a woman aged 25 to 39 in good health and CMV-seronegative. Material: PBMCs. The CDR3, as DNA: TGTGCCAGCAGCTTCGCTAACTCAGCGGGGGGGCTGGAGACCCAGTACTTC. This encodes CASSFANSAGGLETQYF.